This T cell receptor beta chain was sequenced during a study of T and B cells in COVID-19 patients. Study-level findings and limits: Active COVID-19 showed highly clonal TRB repertoires; recovery showed diversity and richness above healthy donors.

Comment on this clonotype: Its antigen is as yet unknown.

TRB rearrangements were amplified by multiplex PCR with BIOMED2 TRB-A/B primers. TCRdb re-called the multiplex PCR reads with MiXCR, one entry per CDR3 protein. The sample records about 27,000 distinct CDR3 sequences, less than 35% being singletons. V was shortened by 6 bases and J by 4 bases, with 21 bases between the two germline ends. CDR1 is DFQATT, CDR2 SNEGSKA, per germline (reference sequence). The CDR3 contains 15 residues. Each TRB amplification used roughly 240-550 ng of genomic DNA from blood. The clonotype originates from a human donor who had recovered from COVID-19. The sequencing input was blood. The V call is TRBV20-1, the J call TRBJ1-2; D possibly corresponds to TRBD1 (5 bases). The chain's CDR3 is CSARPQGYGGYGYTF. In DNA, the CDR3 is TGCAGTGCGAGACCCCAGGGTTATGGGGGCTATGGCTACACCTTC.